These T cell receptor beta chains were read from a single sample in a study of T-cell reconstitution after alpha-beta-depleted transplantation in children. TCRdb reprocessed the PCR reads via MiXCR and lists one record per CDR3 protein. This table holds 450,000 to 600,000 distinct CDR3 sequences, over 9.5% found once. This specimen was PBMCs, taken before TCRalphabeta/CD19-depleted stem cell transplant. The source is a child aged 2 to 9 with inherited bone marrow failure, due to receive a stem cell transplant. Both conserved end residues are part of each CDR3. A D gene is named only where the DNA matches it firmly. Size values are once, few and many counts, or a class for expanded clones, and some rows have none.

abundance	v_gene	d_gene	j_gene	CDR3nt	CDR3aa
few	TRBV2	NA	TRBJ1-1	TGTGCCAGCTGTTTAGTGGGGACTGAAGCTTTCTTT	CASCLVGTEAFF
many	TRBV4-1	NA	TRBJ1-2	TGCGCCAGCAGCCAAGAAGCCAGGGGAAACTATGGCTACACCTTC	CASSQEARGNYGYTF
many	TRBV5-5	TRBD1	TRBJ2-7	TGTGCCAGCAGCTCTACAGGGGGATTGCTTGACGAGCAGTACTTC	CASSSTGGLLDEQYF
many	TRBV6-1	NA	TRBJ2-7	TGTGCCAGCAGTGAAGCACAAATATACGAGCAGTACTTC	CASSEAQIYEQYF
few	TRBV20-1	NA	TRBJ2-1	TGCAGTGCTAGAGATAGGACTGAGGATGAGCAGTTCTTC	CSARDRTEDEQFF
many	TRBV7-8	NA	TRBJ2-6	TGTGCCAGCAGCTCAAACCGTGGGCCCACGAGGGGGGCCAACGTCCTGACTTTC	CASSSNRGPTRGANVLTF
NA	TRBV23-1	NA	TRBJ2-5	TGCGCCAGCAGTCTTAGGGGCAGGGTTTGGCAAGAGACCCAGTACTTC	CASSLRGRVWQETQYF
many	TRBV20-1	NA	TRBJ2-4	TGCAGTGCTCCCTTCCAGCTAGCCAAAAACATTCAGTACTTC	CSAPFQLAKNIQYF
few	TRBV18	TRBD1	TRBJ1-2	TGTGCCAGCTCACGGGACAGGGTGGCCGATAACTATGGCTACACCTTC	CASSRDRVADNYGYTF
many	TRBV7-9	NA	TRBJ1-3	TGTGCCAGCAGCCTGGGGGACTCTGGAAACACCATATATTTT	CASSLGDSGNTIYF
NA	TRBV5-1	NA	TRBJ2-7	TGCGCCAGCAGCTCCACTGGTTCCGAGAACGAGCAGTACTTC	CASSSTGSENEQYF
NA	TRBV5-6	NA	TRBJ2-1	TGTGCCAGCAGCTCCATTTCAGGGTACGAGGAGAAGTTCTTC	CASSSISGYEEKFF
few	TRBV12-3/TRBV12-4	NA	TRBJ2-6	TGTGCCCAGAAGCAGTTCTCTGGGGCCAACGTCCTGACTTTC	CAQKQFSGANVLTF
many	TRBV7-2	NA	TRBJ1-2	TGTGCCAGCAGCTTAGCGCCTGGACAGTCCTATGGCTACACCTTC	CASSLAPGQSYGYTF
many	TRBV5-1	TRBD1	TRBJ2-4	TGCGCCAGCAGCCTGGGACAGGGCGTTCAGTACTTC	CASSLGQGVQYF
many	TRBV7-9	TRBD1	TRBJ2-7	TGTGCCAGCAGCTTTGGGACAGGGAGGGGATACGAGCAGTACTTC	CASSFGTGRGYEQYF
many	TRBV20-1	TRBD1	TRBJ2-2	TGCAGTGCCCGCGACAGGGTTGGCGGGGAGCTGTTTTTT	CSARDRVGGELFF
many	TRBV7-8	TRBD1	TRBJ2-7	TGTGCCAGCAGCCCGGGGGACAGGGGAACCTACGAGCAGTACTTC	CASSPGDRGTYEQYF
few	TRBV7-9	TRBD2	TRBJ2-2	TGTGCCAGCAGCGAAACTAGCGCCTCGAACACCGGGGAGCTGTTTTTT	CASSETSASNTGELFF
many	TRBV4-3	TRBD2	TRBJ2-1	TGCGCCAGCAGCCAACAAGGACTAGCGGAGGTCTACAATGAGCAGTTCTTC	CASSQQGLAEVYNEQFF
NA	TRBV28	NA	TRBJ2-3	TGTGCCAGCAGTTTATTGGTGCCTAACCGAGGGGCGGATACGCAGTATTTT	CASSLLVPNRGADTQYF
NA	TRBV20-1	NA	TRBJ2-7	TGCAGTGCTAGTCCCAACCGCTACGAGCAGTACTTC	CSASPNRYEQYF
NA	TRBV30	NA	TRBJ1-2	TGTGCCTGGAGTGCGGGGGAGGACTACACCTTC	CAWSAGEDYTF
NA	TRBV12-3/TRBV12-4	NA	TRBJ2-1	TGTGCCAGCAGTTTAGGGTTTGACAATGAGCAGTTCTTC	CASSLGFDNEQFF
many	TRBV7-2	NA	TRBJ1-3	TGTGCCAGCAGCTCAGGGAGCTCTGGAAACACCATATATTTT	CASSSGSSGNTIYF
many	TRBV11-2	TRBD2	TRBJ2-1	TGTGCCAGCAGCCAGCGGGAGGGCGGGTACAATGAGCAGTTCTTC	CASSQREGGYNEQFF
many	TRBV4-3	NA	TRBJ1-2	TGCGCCAGCAGCCAGGCGGACGCCAGTCTCTATGGCTACACCTTC	CASSQADASLYGYTF
many	TRBV20-1	TRBD2	TRBJ2-3	TGCAGTGCTAGAGATCGGGGACTAGCGGGGAGCCCGGGCGCGCAGTATTTT	CSARDRGLAGSPGAQYF
many	TRBV10-3	NA	TRBJ2-5	TGTGCCATCAGTGACCCGAGGAAAGAAGAGACCCAGTACTTC	CAISDPRKEETQYF
many	TRBV29-1	TRBD2	TRBJ2-5	TGCAGCGTTGGGGGACTAGCGGAAGAGACCCAGTACTTC	CSVGGLAEETQYF
few	TRBV20-1	TRBD2	TRBJ2-7	TGCAGTGCTAGAGGGGCTAGCGGGGGCTACGAGCAGTACTTC	CSARGASGGYEQYF
few	TRBV6-5	TRBD1	TRBJ2-1	TGTGCCAGCAGTTACTCTTCAGGGACAGGGATTTACAATGAGCAGTTCTTC	CASSYSSGTGIYNEQFF
NA	TRBV18	NA	TRBJ2-5	TGTGCCAGCTCACCATCACAGGGCTCCCGGGAGCCCCAGTACTTC	CASSPSQGSREPQYF
NA	TRBV2	NA	TRBJ2-7	TGTGCCAGCAGTGATCCAGAATCCTACGAGCAGTACTTC	CASSDPESYEQYF
NA	TRBV6-1	TRBD2	TRBJ2-2	TGTGCCACCGAACCGGGACTAGGCACCGGGGAGCTGTTTTTT	CATEPGLGTGELFF
NA	TRBV12-5	NA	TRBJ2-1	TGTGCTAGTGGGTTCTGGACAGGGGGCCGAACTAGCGGGAACAATGAGCAGTTCTTC	CASGFWTGGRTSGNNEQFF
NA	TRBV7-8	TRBD2	TRBJ2-1	TGTGCCAGCAGCCCAGGCCTAGCGGGAGCTTACAATAAGCAGTTCTTC	CASSPGLAGAYNKQFF
many	TRBV12-3/TRBV12-4	TRBD1	TRBJ2-4	TGTGCCAGCAGTCCCGGGACAGCACTAGCCAAAAACATTCAGTACTTC	CASSPGTALAKNIQYF
few	TRBV3-1	NA	TRBJ1-2	TGTGCCAGCAGCAGGGACGCAAGAAACTATGGCTACACCTTC	CASSRDARNYGYTF
many	TRBV20-1	NA	TRBJ2-1	TGCAGTGCTAGAGATTCCCCCTACAGGGGGACCGGGACTAGGTCCGACAATGAGCAGTTCTTC	CSARDSPYRGTGTRSDNEQFF
NA	TRBV19	NA	TRBJ1-1	TGTGCCAGTAGTATAGGGAGCACTGAAGCTTTCTTT	CASSIGSTEAFF
many	TRBV6-5	NA	TRBJ2-7	TGTGCCAGCAGTTACTCCCTTGGTAGGGTGGCCTACGAGCAGTACTTC	CASSYSLGRVAYEQYF